This T cell receptor beta chain was observed in a study of CD8+CD57+ T cells in acquired aplastic anemia. TCR beta VDJ and CDR3 profiles were obtained from a genomic DNA template. TCRdb reprocessed the reads via MiXCR and lists one record per CDR3 protein. This table holds roughly 160,000 distinct CDR3 sequences, 71% found once. Those patients picked for sequencing had displayed CD8+CD57+ cell expansion on flow cytometry. The sample consisted of sorted CD4+, CD8+, or CD8+CD57+ T cells (not recorded which) from PBMCs. This sequence originates from a human donor with aplastic anemia.

The CDR3 is CASSQSSTAQYEQYF. CDR3 bases: TGTGCCAGCAGCCAATCTTCCACGGCTCAGTACGAGCAGTACTTC. The chain uses TRBV4-2 and TRBJ2-7; D is unclear. Trimming took 2 bases from V and 4 from J, leaving 15 bases between them. CDR3 length: 15 residues. CDR1 is LGHNA and CDR2 is YNFKEQ in the germline V gene.